This entry features one TCR beta chain sequence. The repertoire was sequenced with immunoSEQ multiplex PCR; TCRdb's copy has only in-frame clones and lacks some. The table includes 220,000 or so clones, more than 65% detected once. This sample is part of a study of blood T cell repertoires in COVID-19. Study details: Sources were T cells, B-cell-depleted T cells, or PBMCs; the material itself was cDNA or gDNA.

Between the trimmed V and J ends, which lost 6 bases and 1 base, there was a span of 16 bases. The germline gives CDR1 SGHRS, CDR2 YFSETQ. This CDR3 comprises 16 residues. This sequence originates from a woman over 75 with acute or convalescent COVID-19. The V and J genes are TRBV5-1 and TRBJ2-2; D is perhaps TRBD1 (6 bases). Sequencing input: peripheral blood. The CDR3 is CASTLGAGRNTGELFF. In DNA form, the CDR3 reads TGCGCCAGCACCCTGGGGGCGGGTAGGAACACCGGGGAGCTGTTTTTT. The whole variable domain, filled in from reference TRBV5-1 and TRBJ2-2, reads KAGVTQTPRYLIKTRGQQVTLSCSPISGHRSVSWYQQTPGQGLQFLFEYFSETQRNKGNFPGRFSGRQFSNSRSEMNVSTLELGDSALYLCASTLGAGRNTGELFFGEGSRLTVL.